Listed below are T cell receptor beta chains from one sample, sequenced in a study of blood T cell repertoires in COVID-19. TCRdb keeps only in-frame clones here, not all; method: immunoSEQ multiplex PCR. The repertoire has about 200,000 clones, approximately 90% of them found once; the top ten carry 0.72%. The specimen sequenced was peripheral blood. These receptors originate from a man between 35 and 55 years old with acute or convalescent COVID-19. Each CDR3 is given with its conserved first and last residue. The order of the fields is V gene, J gene, CDR3 protein.

v_gene: TRBV28; j_gene: TRBJ2-7; CDR3aa: CASSTPGQGTYEQYF
v_gene: TRBV7-9; j_gene: TRBJ1-1; CDR3aa: CAGAGTGLMNTEAFF
v_gene: TRBV19; j_gene: TRBJ1-2; CDR3aa: CAIRQWNGYTF
v_gene: TRBV7-6; j_gene: TRBJ2-2; CDR3aa: CASSPGTGNAGELFF
v_gene: TRBV11-2; j_gene: TRBJ1-5; CDR3aa: CASGQTANSNQPQHF
v_gene: TRBV29-1; j_gene: TRBJ2-7; CDR3aa: CSVVTHREQYF
v_gene: TRBV3-1/TRBV3-2; j_gene: TRBJ1-1; CDR3aa: CASSQDQSGGEAFF
v_gene: TRBV19; j_gene: TRBJ2-4; CDR3aa: CASMGTGTGENIQYF
v_gene: TRBV30; j_gene: TRBJ1-4; CDR3aa: CAWTTGNNEKLFF
v_gene: TRBV21-1; j_gene: TRBJ1-6; CDR3aa: CASSKARPGGLHNSPLHF
v_gene: TRBV3-1/TRBV3-2; j_gene: TRBJ2-7; CDR3aa: CASSSPGFQYEQYF
v_gene: TRBV27; j_gene: TRBJ1-1; CDR3aa: CASSLGRGQGVGYTEAFF
v_gene: TRBV27; j_gene: TRBJ2-3; CDR3aa: CASSLTGQRAGDTQYF
v_gene: TRBV19; j_gene: TRBJ2-2; CDR3aa: CASSNDRATGELFF
v_gene: TRBV7-2; j_gene: TRBJ2-5; CDR3aa: CASSFGGLAGGTQETQYF
v_gene: TRBV5-1; j_gene: TRBJ2-1; CDR3aa: CASSFGGELYNEQFF
v_gene: TRBV7-2; j_gene: TRBJ1-5; CDR3aa: CASSLASGGNISPQHF
v_gene: TRBV5-1; j_gene: TRBJ1-1; CDR3aa: CASSRGIGVGTEAFF
v_gene: TRBV6-6; j_gene: TRBJ2-7; CDR3aa: CASSGTGRGNEQYF
v_gene: TRBV5-6; j_gene: TRBJ1-1; CDR3aa: CASSWGVGTEAFF
v_gene: TRBV7-9; j_gene: TRBJ2-2; CDR3aa: CASRWTGGITGELFF
v_gene: TRBV18; j_gene: TRBJ1-5; CDR3aa: CASSPQGASNQPQHF
v_gene: TRBV19; j_gene: TRBJ2-2; CDR3aa: CASSPLTGTGYTGELFF
v_gene: TRBV7-9; j_gene: TRBJ2-5; CDR3aa: CASSREAETQYF
v_gene: TRBV30; j_gene: TRBJ2-2; CDR3aa: CAWSFFRAGELFF
v_gene: TRBV27; j_gene: TRBJ1-5; CDR3aa: CASSLLIGGQPQHF
v_gene: TRBV7-9; j_gene: TRBJ1-4; CDR3aa: CASSLEEGWTNEKLFF
v_gene: TRBV27; j_gene: TRBJ1-2; CDR3aa: CASSSRDSVLYGYTF
v_gene: TRBV27; j_gene: TRBJ2-1; CDR3aa: CASSLSTSGSYEQFF
v_gene: TRBV7-2; j_gene: TRBJ1-3; CDR3aa: CASSPRDRDRNTIYF
v_gene: TRBV24-1; j_gene: TRBJ2-3; CDR3aa: CATSGSGSTDTQYF
v_gene: TRBV11-2; j_gene: TRBJ2-5; CDR3aa: CASSTTRETQYF